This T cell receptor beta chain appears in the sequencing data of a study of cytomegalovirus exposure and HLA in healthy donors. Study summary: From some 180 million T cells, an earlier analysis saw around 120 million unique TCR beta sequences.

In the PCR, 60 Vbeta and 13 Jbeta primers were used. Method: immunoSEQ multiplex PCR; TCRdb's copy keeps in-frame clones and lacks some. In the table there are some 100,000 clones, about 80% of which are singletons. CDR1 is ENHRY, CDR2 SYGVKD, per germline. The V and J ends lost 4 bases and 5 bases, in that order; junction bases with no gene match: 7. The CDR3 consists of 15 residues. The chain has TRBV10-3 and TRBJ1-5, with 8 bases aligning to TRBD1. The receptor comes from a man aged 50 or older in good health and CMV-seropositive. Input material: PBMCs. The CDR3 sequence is CAISARGLDDQPQHF. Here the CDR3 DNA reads TGTGCCATCAGTGCCAGGGGGCTTGACGATCAGCCCCAGCATTTT.